These 30 T cell receptor beta chains share one sample of origin, sequenced in a study of response to subunit inactivated influenza vaccine. TCRdb analysed the RT-PCR reads with MiXCR anew, one entry per CDR3 protein. The sample lists more than 700,000 distinct CDR3 sequences, roughly 20% seen once, with about 9.4% in the top ten. Specimen: PBMCs from blood, collected more than 4 days after vaccination. All receptors come from a man aged 50 to 60 who received an inactivated influenza vaccine.

This clonotype was seen more than once but under ten times. J is TRBJ2-3 and V is TRBV7-8; a weak D match, TRBD2 (7 bases). This CDR3 has 15 residues. Trimming removed 6 bases at V and 2 bases at J, with 15 bases between. The germline CDR1 and CDR2 sequences are SGHVS and FQNEAQ. The CDR3 loop is CASSSRGGDTDTQYF. Here the CDR3 DNA reads TGTGCCAGCAGTTCTCGAGGGGGGGACACAGATACGCAGTATTTT.

The sample holds many counts of this clonotype. J is TRBJ2-3 and V is TRBV29-1; 10 nucleotides align to TRBD2. The V gene's germline CDR1 is SQVTM and CDR2 ANQGSEA. The CDR3 covers 16 residues. With V trimmed by 3 bases and J by 2 bases, 8 bases remained unmatched. The DNA for the CDR3 is TGCAGCGTTGATGGTACTAGCGGGGCACACACAGATACGCAGTATTTT. Translation: CSVDGTSGAHTDTQYF.

The chain recombines TRBV12-3 or TRBV12-4 with TRBJ2-7; 7 bases are shared with TRBD1. V trimming: 5 bases; J trimming: 2 bases; junction bases outside the gene matches: 9. The CDR3 extends over 15 amino acids. CDR3 sequence (DNA): TGTGCCAGCAGTATTCAAACCGGGACAGCCTACGAGCAGTACTTC. This codes for CASSIQTGTAYEQYF.

This clonotype was observed a few times. V usage is TRBV20-1 and J usage is TRBJ2-1; 13 bases line up with TRBD2. V gave up 5 bases and J gave up 4 bases; unmatched junction bases: 5. CDR1 is DFQATT and CDR2 is SNEGSKA in the germline V gene (reference sequence). The CDR3 runs to 15 residues. CDR3 sequence: CSAATSGRGYNEQFF. In DNA, the CDR3 is TGCAGTGCTGCTACTAGCGGGAGGGGATACAATGAGCAGTTCTTC.

This clonotype was counted only a few times. The chain carries TRBV3-1 and TRBJ2-1; 9 bases agree with TRBD2. V was pared by 0 bases and J by 5 bases, with 5 bases of the junction left unmatched. From germline, CDR1 is LGHDT and CDR2 YNNKEL (reference sequence). This CDR3 is built from 16 residues. CDR3 nucleotides: TGTGCCAGCAGCCAAGATCGGTCTAGCGGGGACAATGAGCAGTTCTTC. Encoded protein: CASSQDRSSGDNEQFF.

This clonotype was counted only a few times. The CDR3 DNA is TGCAGTGTCAGGGGAAGTAATTCACCCCTCCACTTT. It codes for CSVRGSNSPLHF. The chain links TRBV20-1 to TRBJ1-6; possibly TRBD1 for D (6 bases). Per germline, CDR1 DFQATT and CDR2 SNEGSKA (reference sequence). V gave up 7 bases and J gave up 6 bases, with 10 bases separating them. CDR3 length equals 12 residues.

The genes are TRBV5-1 and TRBJ1-4; the D gene is possibly TRBD1 (6 bases). Germline V gene data show CDR1 as SGHRS and CDR2 as YFSETQ. V lost 0 bases and J lost 10, with 13 bases in between. This CDR3 has 14 amino acids. CDR3 sequence (DNA): TGCGCCAGCAGCTTGGCAGGGGATTTGGGAAAACTGTTTTTT. It yields the protein CASSLAGDLGKLFF.

This rearrangement joins TRBV12-3 or TRBV12-4 to TRBJ2-6; the D gene is possibly TRBD1 (5 bases). The CDR3 consists of 15 residues. V was clipped by 2 bases and J by 2 bases, with 7 bases between them. The CDR3: CASSLTTAGANVLTF. The CDR3 nucleotides are TGTGCCAGCAGTTTAACGACAGCTGGGGCCAACGTCCTGACTTTC.

This rearrangement joins TRBV7-2 to TRBJ2-3; 8 bases match TRBD2. The germline CDR1 and CDR2 sequences are SGHTA and FQGNSA. This CDR3 spans 15 amino acids. V lost 2 bases, J lost 3 bases, and 4 bases stayed unmatched. The CDR3, as DNA: TGTGCCAGCAGCTTAACTCAGCGGGGGACAGATACGCAGTATTTT. Its translation is CASSLTQRGTDTQYF.

This chain links TRBV15 with TRBJ2-7, with D perhaps matching TRBD1 or TRBD2 (5 bases each). This CDR3 is 14 amino acids long. V lost 3 bases and J lost 7, with 16 bases in between. The germline gives CDR1 LNHNV, CDR2 YYDKDF (reference sequence). CDR3: CATSSPGRSWEQYF. CDR3 bases: TGTGCCACCAGCAGTCCGGGACGGTCGTGGGAGCAGTACTTC.

There are a few counts of this clonotype. The chain combines TRBV29-1 with TRBJ2-1; 9 bases fit TRBD2. The CDR3 covers 15 residues. With V trimmed by 7 bases and J by 4 bases, 11 bases remained unmatched. Germline V gene lookup returns CDR1 SQVTM and CDR2 ANQGSEA. Here the CDR3 reads CSARGSGRGYNEQFF. The CDR3 DNA reads as TGCAGCGCCCGAGGTAGCGGGAGAGGATACAATGAGCAGTTCTTC.

This clonotype has just a few counts. The chain recombines TRBV10-3 with TRBJ2-5, with 11 bases fitting TRBD2. CDR3 length equals 15 residues. J gave up 2 bases and V 8 bases, and 7 bases lay outside the gene matches. Germline V gives CDR1 ENHRY, CDR2 SYGVKD. CDR3 nucleotide sequence: TGTGCCATCGCTAGCGGGGGGACGTCACAAGAGACCCAGTACTTC. Protein: CAIASGGTSQETQYF.

This clonotype has a handful of counts. The rearrangement joins TRBV3-1 to TRBJ2-6, with no clear D. Germline CDR1 and CDR2: LGHDT and YNNKEL (reference sequence). The CDR3 has 18 amino acids. V lost 3 bases and J lost 2, with 17 bases in between. CDR3 sequence reads: CASSHHMSSITGANVLTF. CDR3 nucleotides: TGTGCCAGCAGCCACCATATGTCAAGCATTACTGGGGCCAACGTCCTGACTTTC.

For the CDR3, the DNA is TGTGCCAGCAGTCCACCCCGCGGGACAGGGTTAGAGACCCAGTACTTC. Residues: CASSPPRGTGLETQYF. The chain has TRBV12-3 or TRBV12-4 and TRBJ2-5; 9 positions agree with TRBD1. The CDR3 covers 16 residues. V lost 5 bases to trimming and J lost 4 bases; unmatched junction nucleotides: 11.

The chain combines TRBV11-2 with TRBJ2-7; perhaps TRBD2 as D (5 bases). Trimming cost V 2 bases and J 6 bases, with 14 bases left between them. The germline gives CDR1 SGHAT, CDR2 FQNNGV. CDR3 length equals 14 residues. In DNA, the CDR3 is TGTGCCAGCAGCTTATCGGCGGGTAGAAGCGAGCAGTACTTC. Amino acid sequence: CASSLSAGRSEQYF.

This clonotype has a handful of counts. The rearrangement joins TRBV5-5 to TRBJ1-6; D call uncertain. V was cut by 1 base and J by 6 bases, with 5 bases left in between. The CDR3 covers 13 residues. CDR1 is SGHKS and CDR2 is YYEKEE in the germline V gene (reference sequence). CDR3 sequence reads: CASSLNTNSPLHF. The CDR3 DNA sequence: TGTGCCAGCAGCTTGAATACTAATTCACCCCTCCACTTT.

This chain links TRBV6-1 with TRBJ2-3; 9 bases map to TRBD2. The CDR3 consists of 14 residues. In germline, CDR1 is MNHNS, CDR2 SASEGT. The V gene end was trimmed by 6 bases and the J gene end by 2 bases; junction bases not matched to a gene: 3. CDR3 sequence: CASSRGLATDTQYF. The CDR3 DNA sequence: TGTGCCAGCAGCCGGGGACTAGCCACAGATACGCAGTATTTT.

This clonotype has ten or more counts. The J gene is TRBJ2-5, the V gene TRBV4-2; D assignment may be TRBD1 or TRBD2 (5 bases each). This CDR3 is built from 15 residues. Per the germline V gene, CDR1 is LGHNA and CDR2 is YNFKEQ. V was pared by 0 bases and J by 4 bases, with 12 bases between. The CDR3 DNA sequence: TGTGCCAGCAGCCAAGATCGGGACGGGCCAGAGACCCAGTACTTC. This translates into CASSQDRDGPETQYF.

The V call is TRBV11-2, the J call TRBJ2-4; 12 bases map to TRBD1. The germline V gene has CDR1 SGHAT and CDR2 FQNNGV. V shed 5 bases, J shed 4 bases, and the junction held 21 bases outside the gene matches. This CDR3 spans 21 amino acids. The CDR3 protein is CASSLTHHPGTGGARKNIQYF. CDR3 nucleotide sequence: TGTGCCAGCAGCCTGACTCATCACCCCGGGACAGGGGGCGCGAGGAAAAACATTCAGTACTTC.

The chain has TRBV5-8 and TRBJ2-7, with TRBD1 as a possible D gene (5 bases). Trimming removed 6 bases from V and 7 bases from J, with 14 bases in between. Germline values: CDR1 SGHTS, CDR2 YDEGEE. CDR3 size: 12 residues. The CDR3, as DNA: TGTGCCAGCAAACGGACCAGGGATGAGCAGTACTTC. Amino acids: CASKRTRDEQYF.

The chain links TRBV7-8 to TRBJ2-5, with no clear D. The CDR3 loop spans 13 amino acids. CDR1 is SGHVS and CDR2 is FQNEAQ in the germline V gene. Trimming removed 5 bases at V and 6 bases at J, with 13 bases between. The CDR3 protein is CASSVGSAKTQYF. For the CDR3, the DNA is TGTGCCAGCAGCGTCGGATCGGCCAAGACCCAGTACTTC.

The chain has TRBV2 and TRBJ2-1; D may be TRBD1 or TRBD2 (6 bases each). The CDR3 runs 16 residues. Germline V CDR1 and CDR2: SNHLY, FYNNEI. V lost 7 bases and J 6 bases, leaving 22 bases between the germline ends. Here the CDR3 reads CASMGLPRGLRNEQFF. The CDR3, as DNA: TGTGCCAGCATGGGACTCCCCAGGGGACTGCGCAATGAGCAGTTCTTC.

The chain joins TRBV5-4 to TRBJ2-7; D remains unclear. Germline V lookup: CDR1 SGHNT, CDR2 YYREEE (reference sequence). V was pared by 2 bases and J by 0 bases, with 12 bases between. The CDR3 runs 15 residues. Here the CDR3 reads CASSLPSPSSYEQYF. CDR3 nucleotide sequence: TGTGCCAGCAGCTTACCTTCTCCGAGCTCCTACGAGCAGTACTTC.

The chain links TRBV20-1 to TRBJ1-5; TRBD1 matches 9 bases. Germline CDR1 DFQATT, CDR2 SNEGSKA (reference sequence). The ends lost 8 bases at V and 4 bases at J; junction bases unmatched: 15. The CDR3 runs 16 residues. CDR3 sequence reads: CSLQTGGARRNQPQHF. CDR3 in DNA: TGCAGTCTTCAAACAGGGGGCGCCCGACGAAATCAGCCCCAGCATTTT.

The chain employs TRBV20-1 and TRBJ2-1; no firm D call. The germline V and J ends were trimmed by 0 bases and 0 bases, with 9 bases remaining between them. The CDR3 is made up of 15 amino acids. Germline assignment: CDR1 DFQATT and CDR2 SNEGSKA (reference sequence). For the CDR3, the DNA is TGCAGTGCTAGAGAACGGCCGAGCTCCTACAATGAGCAGTTCTTC. It is translated as CSARERPSSYNEQFF.

This clonotype appeared a few times. The J gene is TRBJ2-3, the V gene TRBV5-1; TRBD1 matches at 8 bases. CDR1 is SGHRS and CDR2 is YFSETQ in the germline V gene. This CDR3 spans 14 amino acids. V shed 4 bases and J 3 bases; nucleotides not matched to a gene: 4. As DNA, the CDR3 is TGCGCCAGCAGCATGACAGGGGAAACAGATACGCAGTATTTT. Translated, it gives CASSMTGETDTQYF.

The chain couples TRBV6-5 to TRBJ2-7, with 7 bases matching TRBD2. TRBJ2-1 explains the end of the DNA better; the J call may be wrong. The CDR3 runs to 16 residues. The V gene's germline CDR1 is MNHEY and CDR2 SVGAGI. The CDR3 nucleotides are TGTGCCAGCAGTTACGGCGTCTCTAGCGGCTCCTACGAGCAGTTCTTC. Encoded protein: CASSYGVSSGSYEQFF.

This clonotype has more than one count but fewer than ten. V usage is TRBV5-1 and J usage is TRBJ2-1; D might be TRBD2 (6 bases). This CDR3 is built from 15 residues. The V end was cut by 6 bases, the J end by 0 bases, with 13 bases between. From germline, CDR1 is SGHRS and CDR2 YFSETQ. The DNA of the CDR3 is TGCGCCAGCACCCTGGACGGGAGCTCCTACAATGAGCAGTTCTTC. Amino acids: CASTLDGSSYNEQFF.

About this clonotype: Sequence at one end of the junction differs from germline and may be a read error. The chain uses TRBV7-8 and TRBJ1-1; 7 positions agree with TRBD1. The CDR3 has 17 amino acids. The germline gives CDR1 SGHVS, CDR2 FQNEAQ. CDR3 sequence reads: CASSLVQGFLMNTEAYF. The CDR3 nucleotides are TGTGCCAGCAGCTTAGTACAGGGGTTCCTCATGAACACTGAAGCTTACTTT.

This clonotype has more than one count but fewer than ten. V usage is TRBV5-1 and J usage is TRBJ1-1, with D hard to call. Germline V gene lookup returns CDR1 SGHRS and CDR2 YFSETQ. V was pared by 5 bases and J by 5 bases, with 19 bases between. The CDR3 sequence is 15 residues long. The DNA for the CDR3 is TGCGCCAGCAGTCAACCGACCGGAATGGGGACTGAAGCTTTCTTT. Translated, it gives CASSQPTGMGTEAFF.